This T cell receptor beta chain is drawn from a study of immune heterogeneity within non-small cell lung tumors. Overall study context: A few squamous cell carcinomas, 10 non-squamous carcinomas and 1 not otherwise specified made up the tumors. General study points: There were identical dominant CDR3 beta clonotypes recurring across tumor sites within a patient, together with site-unique high-frequency clones. In tumor regions, T-cell clonality showed a moderate but significant correlation with local tumor mutational burden (R roughly 0.31).

For each sample, template was roughly 0.65 ug of bulk tumor genomic DNA. In surgery, several biopsies were collected from each primary tumor at widely spaced sites. Patients had untreated, newly diagnosed non-small cell lung cancer and underwent curative surgery. Donors comprised newly diagnosed non-small cell lung cancer patients undergoing surgery with curative intent. About this clonotype itself: Its antigen is unknown. A much larger clone sits a single nucleotide away, making a read error possible.

CDR1 and CDR2 from the germline V gene are MDHEN and SYDVKM. The CDR3 is made up of 14 amino acids. Trimming cost V 11 bases and J 8 bases, with 22 bases left between them. In a multiplex PCR, 32 V and 13 J primers amplified TCR beta CDR3. TCRdb called the multiplex PCR reads again in MiXCR, with one record for every CDR3 protein. Among fewer than 8,000 distinct CDR3 sequences listed, around a fifth were seen once. This chain joins TRBV28 and TRBJ1-5; D gene unclear. Sequencing input: lung tumor tissue. The TCR sequence derives from a man between 65 and 79 years old with non-small cell lung cancer. The CDR3 reads CALPEGSLNKPQHF. Here the CDR3 DNA reads TGTGCCCTACCCGAGGGCAGTCTGAATAAGCCCCAGCATTTT.